A selection of T cell receptor beta chains follows, all from one sample in a study of blood T cell repertoires in COVID-19. Sequencing used immunoSEQ multiplex PCR; TCRdb keeps in-frame clones, though not all of them. The table records some 300,000 clones, approximately 90% of them present only once. The sample taken for sequencing was peripheral blood. The source is a young woman who had recovered from COVID-19. The CDR3 runs from the conserved cysteine through the conserved F or W. A D gene is named only where the DNA matches it firmly. Not every row has a clone size; where given, it reads once, few, many or a size class.

>TRBV19|NA|TRBD1|TRBJ2-7
TGTGCCAGTAGTAGCCGGGACAGGTCGGGGGAGCAGTACTTC
CASSSRDRSGEQYF
>TRBV4-2|NA|TRBD1|TRBJ2-2
TGTGCCAGCAGCCACTATACCAGGGGGACGAACACCGGGGAGCTGTTTTTT
CASSHYTRGTNTGELFF
>TRBV4-3|NA|NA|TRBJ2-2
TGCGCCAGCAGTCGGCTACCTACAGGGACGAACACCGGGGAGCTGTTTTTT
CASSRLPTGTNTGELFF
>TRBV7-9|large|TRBD1|TRBJ2-5
TGTGCCAGCAGCGAATCCAGGGGGCCTGGCCCCCAAGAGACCCAGTACTTC
CASSESRGPGPQETQYF
>TRBV12-3/TRBV12-4|NA|NA|TRBJ2-2
TGTGCCAGCAATTACCACAACGGGGAGCTGTTTTTT
CASNYHNGELFF
>TRBV7-9|NA|NA|TRBJ1-1
TGTGCCAGCAGCTTGGCAGGGTTCGCTGAAGCTTTCTTT
CASSLAGFAEAFF
>TRBV23-1|NA|NA|TRBJ1-2
TGCGCCAGCAGTCGCTCTACAGGGCGCAGTATCGGCTACACCTTC
CASSRSTGRSIGYTF
>TRBV7-2|NA|NA|TRBJ2-5
TGTGCCAGCAGCCCAACCCGGGACACCCAAGAGACCCAGTACTTC
CASSPTRDTQETQYF
>TRBV28|NA|NA|TRBJ1-5
TGTGCCAGCACCTTTGGGGGGGGGAATCAGCCCCAGCATTTT
CASTFGGGNQPQHF
>TRBV28|NA|TRBD1|TRBJ1-6
TGTGCCAGCAGCCATAGGACAGGGAGCAATTCACCCCTCCACTTT
CASSHRTGSNSPLHF
>TRBV9|NA|TRBD1|TRBJ1-4
TGTGCCAGCAGCGCCGCCGGGACAGGGACCGAAAAACTGTTTTTT
CASSAAGTGTEKLFF
>TRBV28|NA|NA|TRBJ1-1
TGTGCCAGCAGTATTTCGGGACACAGGAACACTGAAGCTTTCTTT
CASSISGHRNTEAFF
>TRBV15|few|NA|TRBJ2-7
TGTGCCACCAGCAGAGACGCTGGAGCGTTCTACGAGCAGTACTTC
CATSRDAGAFYEQYF
>TRBV28|many|NA|TRBJ1-5
TGTGCCAGCAGGCAGGCAAATCAGCCCCAGCATTTT
CASRQANQPQHF
>TRBV7-9|NA|NA|TRBJ2-7
TGTGCCAGCAGCGAAGGGGGATTTAGCTCCTACGAGCAGTACTTC
CASSEGGFSSYEQYF
>TRBV2|NA|NA|TRBJ1-5
TGTGCCAGCAGTCGTCTCGGTGCCGATCAGCCCCAGCATTTT
CASSRLGADQPQHF
>TRBV28|NA|TRBD1|TRBJ1-4
TGTGCCAGCAGCCCCCTGGGACAGAAGGAAAAACTGTTTTTT
CASSPLGQKEKLFF
>TRBV28|many|NA|TRBJ2-2
TGTGCCAGCAGTTTCCGGGGAACCGGGGAGCTGTTTTTT
CASSFRGTGELFF
>TRBV13|once|NA|TRBJ2-5
TGTGCCAGCAGCGATAGGCGGGGCTTACAAGAGACCCAGTACTTC
CASSDRRGLQETQYF
>TRBV6-5|NA|NA|TRBJ2-5
TGTGCCAGCAGTTTTGCAGGGGAAGAGACCCAGTACTTC
CASSFAGEETQYF
>TRBV5-4|NA|NA|TRBJ2-1
TGTGCCAGCAGCGCCGATCCAACGGGGGGCTTGTTCTTC
CASSADPTGGLFF
>TRBV7-9|NA|NA|TRBJ1-1
TGTGCCAGCAGCCGGACACCGAACACTGAAGCTTTCTTT
CASSRTPNTEAFF
>TRBV5-1|once|NA|TRBJ1-1
TGCGCCAGCAGCTTGTCTTTGGTAAGGGGTGGTGAAGCTTTCTTT
CASSLSLVRGGEAFF
>TRBV3-1/TRBV3-2|NA|NA|TRBJ2-7
TGTGCCAGCAGCCAAGCAGTCTTAGGAGGCCTAAGTTCCTACGAGCAGTACTTC
CASSQAVLGGLSSYEQYF
>TRBV5-6|NA|NA|TRBJ1-3
TGTGCCAGCAGCTTGGGCCTCAGCTCTGGAAACACCATATATTTT
CASSLGLSSGNTIYF
>TRBV7-9|NA|TRBD1|TRBJ1-5
TGTGCCAGCAGCCGGACAGGGGACGATCAGCCCCAGCATTTT
CASSRTGDDQPQHF
>TRBV18|NA|NA|TRBJ2-2
TGTGCCAGCTCACCGCCGGGGGTAGTCGGGGAGCTGTTTTTT
CASSPPGVVGELFF
>TRBV9|NA|TRBD2|TRBJ2-7
TGTGCCAGCAGCGCCGGGGTCCGGGAGCGGGGCGAGCAGTACTTC
CASSAGVRERGEQYF
>TRBV2|NA|TRBD1|TRBJ1-6
TGTGCCAGCAGTGGACAGGGGAACGGTTCACCCCTCCACTTT
CASSGQGNGSPLHF
>TRBV6-6|NA|TRBD1|TRBJ1-2
TGTGCCAGCAGTCCACAGGGGATTGATGGCTACACCTTC
CASSPQGIDGYTF
>TRBV19|NA|TRBD1|TRBJ2-1
TGTGCCAGTAGTATAGGGATTAGGGGGCAATCCTACAATGAGCAGTTCTTC
CASSIGIRGQSYNEQFF
>TRBV6-5|NA|NA|TRBJ1-2
TGTGCCAGCAGTCGGACAGACACCCTAGGCTACACCTTC
CASSRTDTLGYTF
>TRBV5-4|NA|TRBD2|TRBJ2-1
TGTGCCAGCCGATCTACGCGGGGGAAATACAATGAGCAGTTCTTC
CASRSTRGKYNEQFF
>TRBV2|NA|TRBD1|TRBJ1-5
TGTGCCAGCAGTGAACCGGGACAGGGGATCAATCAGCCCCAGCATTTT
CASSEPGQGINQPQHF
>TRBV6-6|once|NA|TRBJ2-3
TGTGCCAGCGTCCCGAGGGTCCTCACAGATACGCAGTATTTT
CASVPRVLTDTQYF
>TRBV2|NA|NA|TRBJ1-1
TGTGCCAGCAGTGAAGACAGGACGAACACTGAAGCTTTCTTT
CASSEDRTNTEAFF
>TRBV19|NA|TRBD1|TRBJ2-7
TGTGCCAGTAGTAGATCCGGGACAGGGTCCTACGAGCAGTACTTC
CASSRSGTGSYEQYF
>TRBV9|once|NA|TRBJ2-1
TGTGCCAGCAGCGTACAAGGGACAGAGCAGTTCTTC
CASSVQGTEQFF